This T cell receptor (beta chain) was retrieved from a study of blood T cell repertoires in COVID-19. The overall study: Sites across the United States, Italy and Spain contributed samples from acute and convalescent COVID-19. PBMCs, B-cell-depleted T cells, or T cells were the source of the cDNA or gDNA that made up the material.

CDR1 and CDR2 from the germline V gene are LGHNA and YSLEER. The V end lost 0 bases, the J end lost 4 bases, and 16 bases lay between the germline ends. CDR3 length: 17 residues. Source study methods: The assay estimated nucleated cells by amplifying reference gene primers. Sequencing used immunoSEQ multiplex PCR; TCRdb keeps in-frame clones, though not all of them. V, J and clone size are taken as reported in that table, and D and trimming were inferred from the DNA itself. The sample holds some 140,000 clones, approximately 84% seen once. This TCR came from a woman aged 80 or over with acute or convalescent COVID-19. The V call is TRBV4-3, the J call TRBJ2-1, with a possible D match to TRBD2 (5 bases). Sequencing used peripheral blood. In DNA form, the CDR3 reads TGCGCCAGCAGCCAAGAGTGGCTAGAGGGATTATACAATGAGCAGTTCTTC. Translated, it gives CASSQEWLEGLYNEQFF.